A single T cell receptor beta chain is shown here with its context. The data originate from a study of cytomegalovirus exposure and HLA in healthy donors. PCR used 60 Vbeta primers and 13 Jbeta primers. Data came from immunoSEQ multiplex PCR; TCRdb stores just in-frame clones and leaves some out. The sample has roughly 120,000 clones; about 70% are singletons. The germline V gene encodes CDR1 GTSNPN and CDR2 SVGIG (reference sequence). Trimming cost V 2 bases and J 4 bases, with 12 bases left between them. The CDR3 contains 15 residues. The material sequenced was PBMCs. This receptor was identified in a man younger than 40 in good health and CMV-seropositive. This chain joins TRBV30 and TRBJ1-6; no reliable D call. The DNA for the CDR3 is TGTGCCTGGAGTCCCCCAGGTCCTTATAATTCACCCCTCCACTTT. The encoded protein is CAWSPPGPYNSPLHF. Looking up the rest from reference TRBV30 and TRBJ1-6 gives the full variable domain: SQTIHQWPATLVQPVGSPLSLECTVEGTSNPNLYWYRQAAGRGLQLLFYSVGIGQISSEVPQNLSASRPQDRQFILSSKKLLLSDSGFYLCAWSPPGPYNSPLHFGNGTRLTVT.